This T cell receptor beta chain was captured by sequencing in a study of PD-L1 blockade in urothelial cancer. Time point reported: pretreatment peripheral blood. The protocol was immunoSEQ multiplex PCR, while the TCRdb copy is restricted to in-frame clones and leaves out a portion. Among 95,000 or so clones listed, around 86% were seen once. This CDR3 is built from 14 residues. Germline lookup yields CDR1 ENHRY and CDR2 SYGVKD. V was cut by 0 bases and J by 1 base, with 6 bases left in between. The J gene is TRBJ2-5, the V gene TRBV10-3; D ambiguous. Here the sequenced sample was PBMCs, taken around atezolizumab (anti-PD-L1) treatment. The TCR sequence derives from a man in his 60s with urothelial cancer. The CDR3 nucleotides read TGTGCCATCAGTGAGTCGGCAGTCCAAGAGACCCAGTACTTC. This codes for CAISESAVQETQYF.